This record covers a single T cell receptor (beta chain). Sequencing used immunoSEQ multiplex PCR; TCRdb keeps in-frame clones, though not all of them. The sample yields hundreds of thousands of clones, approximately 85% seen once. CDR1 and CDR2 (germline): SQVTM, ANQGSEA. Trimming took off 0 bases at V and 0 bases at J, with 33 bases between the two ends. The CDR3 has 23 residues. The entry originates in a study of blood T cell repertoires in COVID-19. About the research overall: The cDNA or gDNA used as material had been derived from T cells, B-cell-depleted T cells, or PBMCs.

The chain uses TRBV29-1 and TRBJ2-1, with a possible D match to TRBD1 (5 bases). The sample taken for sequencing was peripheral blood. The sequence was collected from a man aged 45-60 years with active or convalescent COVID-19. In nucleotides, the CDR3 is TGCAGCGTTGAAGACCCGCCGGCAGGGCCTGATGATATAGGTCCGTTCTCCTACAATGAGCAGTTCTTC. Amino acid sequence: CSVEDPPAGPDDIGPFSYNEQFF.